This TCR beta chain was retrieved from a study of tumor-infiltrating lymphocytes in localized non-small cell lung cancer. Background on the study: Some samples were collected after neoadjuvant chemotherapy; smokers, never-smokers and several histologies were included. From each patient, both tumor and uninvolved lung, non-adjacent to tumor, were sampled. Study-wide results and caveats: Compared with uninvolved lung, tumors showed higher T cell infiltration by TCRbeta sequencing. Different pieces of the same tissue went to different assays, confounding technical variation with intratumor heterogeneity.

Notes on this clone: Its target is not known.

TCRdb's table, derived via immunoSEQ multiplex PCR, lists solely in-frame clones and lacks some. This sample has some 7,100 clones, with about 79% found just once. The length of the CDR3 is 14 residues. Germline V gene lookup returns CDR1 SGHRS and CDR2 YFSETQ. Trimming took off 3 bases at V and 9 bases at J, with 13 bases between the two ends. Sequencing input: uninvolved lung tissue not adjacent to the tumor. This TCR came from a human donor with non-small cell lung cancer. The chain carries TRBV5-1 and TRBJ1-6; D might be TRBD1 (6 bases). For the CDR3, the DNA is TGCGCCAGCAGCTACCTCGACAGGTCTTCACCCCTCCACTTT. Its protein product is CASSYLDRSSPLHF.